These T cell receptor beta chains were read from a single sample in a study of blood T cell repertoires in COVID-19. Libraries were prepared by immunoSEQ multiplex PCR; TCRdb keeps only in-frame clonotypes and omits some of them. This sample carries 360,000 or so clones, roughly 91% of them seen once, and the ten largest clones take less than 2%. The sequencing input was PBMCs or T cells enriched from blood (not recorded which). These receptors originate from a woman aged 25 to 45 who had recovered from COVID-19. Both conserved end residues are part of each CDR3. D genes are given only for firm matches. Not every row has a clone size; where given, it reads once, few, many or a size class.

v_call	clone_size	j_call	d_call	cdr3_aa	cdr3_nt
TRBV14	.	TRBJ1-1	.	CASSLKQNTEAFF	TGTGCCAGCAGCCTCAAACAGAACACTGAAGCTTTCTTT
TRBV6-6	.	TRBJ2-7	.	CASSLRAYEQYF	TGTGCCAGCAGCCTCAGGGCCTACGAGCAGTACTTC
TRBV5-1	.	TRBJ2-1	TRBD1	CASSTGDYNEQFF	TGCGCCAGCAGTACAGGGGATTACAATGAGCAGTTCTTC
TRBV5-1	.	TRBJ2-7	.	CASSSTYFYEQYF	TGCGCCAGCAGCTCGACATACTTCTACGAGCAGTACTTC
TRBV6-5	.	TRBJ1-2	.	CASSPPGLYGYTF	TGTGCCAGCAGTCCCCCGGGACTCTATGGCTACACCTTC
TRBV7-2	.	TRBJ2-1	TRBD2	CASSLGLAGRSSYNEQFF	TGTGCCAGCAGCTTGGGACTAGCGGGGCGAAGCTCCTACAATGAGCAGTTCTTC
TRBV5-1	.	TRBJ1-2	.	CASSLGTVDYGYTF	TGCGCCAGCAGCTTGGGGACAGTCGACTATGGCTACACCTTC
TRBV24-1	.	TRBJ2-7	.	CATSAIRGERYEQYF	TGTGCCACCAGTGCTATCAGGGGGGAGAGGTACGAGCAGTACTTC
TRBV5-1	.	TRBJ2-6	.	CASRPQGSNVLTF	TGCGCCAGCAGACCTCAGGGAAGCAACGTCCTGACTTTC
TRBV5-4	.	TRBJ2-7	TRBD1	CASSWGTGYYEQYF	TGTGCCAGCAGCTGGGGGACAGGTTACTACGAGCAGTACTTC
TRBV5-6	.	TRBJ2-7	TRBD2	CASRNGLAGMYEQYF	TGTGCCAGCAGAAATGGACTAGCGGGAATGTACGAGCAGTACTTC
TRBV7-2	.	TRBJ2-3	TRBD2	CASSNTSGGGADTQYF	TGTGCCAGCAGCAATACTAGCGGGGGTGGTGCAGATACGCAGTATTTT
TRBV5-1	.	TRBJ2-1	TRBD2	CASSLDGGRMVQFF	TGCGCCAGCAGCTTGGACGGCGGGAGGATGGTGCAGTTCTTC
TRBV9	few	TRBJ2-3	.	CASSRRGDTQYF	TGTGCCAGCAGTCGTAGAGGAGATACGCAGTATTTT
TRBV20-1	.	TRBJ1-1	.	CSASAGDGNTEAFF	TGCAGTGCTAGTGCAGGTGATGGAAACACTGAAGCTTTCTTT